This T cell receptor (beta chain) originates from a study of response to subunit inactivated influenza vaccine. Study outcomes and limitations: The study's authors posited that every seasonal influenza vaccination enlists few new T cells.

TCRdb recomputed calls from the RT-PCR reads with MiXCR, one row per CDR3 protein. The repertoire consists of about 700,000 distinct CDR3 sequences, with less than 20% occurring once and the leading ten covering 11%. With 5 bases clipped from V and 8 bases from J, the junction kept 8 bases outside the gene matches. The germline V gene has CDR1 SGHVS and CDR2 FQNEAQ. This CDR3 has 15 amino acids. As regards this clonotype: The target antigen is unknown.

This chain uses TRBV7-8 with TRBJ2-2; 10 positions match TRBD2. This sample comprised PBMCs from blood, obtained about 13 days after vaccination. The TCR was taken from a man in his forties or fifties who received an inactivated influenza vaccine. The CDR3 spells CASSPRTSGKGELFF. The CDR3 region has the DNA TGTGCCAGCAGCCCCAGAACTAGCGGGAAAGGGGAGCTGTTTTTT.